Listed below are T cell receptor beta chains from one sample, sequenced in a study of cytomegalovirus exposure and HLA in healthy donors. Assay used: immunoSEQ multiplex PCR; TCRdb lists only in-frame clones, some missing. The table lists some 150,000 clones, approximately 77% of them singletons, with around 1.5% in the top ten. The sequencing input was PBMCs. The receptors derive from a male donor in good health and CMV-seronegative. Each CDR3 is given without its conserved first and last residue. A D gene is named only where the DNA matches it firmly.

d_call | v_call | cdr3_aa
TRBD1 | TRBV18 | ASSPKGAGEQY
TRBD1 | TRBV28 | ASSWAGGVVYEQY
TRBD1 | TRBV11-2 | ASSSAPGQGGNEQF
- | TRBV27 | ATQTGHPNSPLH
- | TRBV5-5 | ASSSQGLNTEAF
- | TRBV7-8 | ASSFGGGHSYEQY
- | TRBV10-3 | AISGTEIIQETQY
TRBD1 | TRBV5-1 | ASSLMGQSYEQY
TRBD2 | TRBV6-5 | ASSRGGWFTDTQY
- | TRBV27 | ASSVYPGDTEAF
- | TRBV7-9 | ASSPRDAPRGYT
TRBD1 | TRBV7-8 | ASRGQGDYNEKLF
TRBD2 | TRBV10-1 | ASSEVVAGGLSTDTQY
- | TRBV4-3 | ASSQDWGGPSTDTQY
- | TRBV6-5 | ASSYGPSGAF
- | TRBV11-1 | ASSLAPGLLTGLDTEAF
TRBD1 | TRBV4-1 | ASTGQNEKLF
- | TRBV7-6 | ASSLAGLTTGDEQF
TRBD1 | TRBV5-6 | ASSWTGGNSGANVLT
- | TRBV28 | ASSPSGWVTEAF
TRBD1 | TRBV30 | AWSSDRGNSPLH
- | TRBV6-4 | AITNTGELF
- | TRBV30 | AWMPPQRFSYEQY
TRBD1 | TRBV7-9 | ASRRQGARSTEAF
- | TRBV29-1 | SVDRSAGTQY
TRBD2 | TRBV5-1 | ASSLASGETQY
- | TRBV6-5 | ASSLAGTTGNTIY
TRBD2 | TRBV9 | ASSGSGRYTDTQY
- | TRBV6-1 | ASSDGRGLGNQPQH
TRBD2 | TRBV18 | ASSPRRGAKAGDNEQF
TRBD1 | TRBV28 | ASSLLGQGNVDKDT
- | TRBV15 | ATSSWGTGEQF
- | TRBV5-1 | ASSSQLVGHRSYGYT
TRBD2 | TRBV4-2 | ASSDLEQRRGGLWNEQF
- | TRBV7-9 | ASSLIGFEAF
- | TRBV18 | ASSPLSGETHTEAF
TRBD1 | TRBV6-6 | ASSPEGTATKEKLF
TRBD1 | TRBV28 | ASSAPGGFQY
- | TRBV4-1 | ASSQDSLVPGDTQY
- | TRBV18 | ASSPLNSDRIGGELF
- | TRBV29-1 | SVVRAGGTEAF
- | TRBV7-8 | AISDSRGGYT
- | TRBV28 | ASRDKVEQFRIPTNEKLF
- | TRBV9 | ASSTGGASTDTQY
- | TRBV6-6 | ASRGQLINTGELF
- | TRBV28 | ASSFRGFNEKLF
- | TRBV19 | AAGDYGYT
TRBD1 | TRBV7-2 | ASSENAGTGNNEQF
TRBD1 | TRBV7-9 | ASSPLRQGGNTEAF
- | TRBV5-1 | ASSTQGTDTQY
TRBD1 | TRBV6-5 | ASSYTGTGGSPLH
- | TRBV5-4 | ASSLGHRSGNTIY
- | TRBV9 | ASSAGGYVNQPQH
TRBD2 | TRBV19 | ASRMGEGTGELF
TRBD1 | TRBV9 | ASTQGGISGNTIY
- | TRBV6-6 | ASSYSLSYEQY
- | TRBV5-5 | ASSLSVVGTSSYNEQF
- | TRBV11-3 | ASSLARDTDTQY